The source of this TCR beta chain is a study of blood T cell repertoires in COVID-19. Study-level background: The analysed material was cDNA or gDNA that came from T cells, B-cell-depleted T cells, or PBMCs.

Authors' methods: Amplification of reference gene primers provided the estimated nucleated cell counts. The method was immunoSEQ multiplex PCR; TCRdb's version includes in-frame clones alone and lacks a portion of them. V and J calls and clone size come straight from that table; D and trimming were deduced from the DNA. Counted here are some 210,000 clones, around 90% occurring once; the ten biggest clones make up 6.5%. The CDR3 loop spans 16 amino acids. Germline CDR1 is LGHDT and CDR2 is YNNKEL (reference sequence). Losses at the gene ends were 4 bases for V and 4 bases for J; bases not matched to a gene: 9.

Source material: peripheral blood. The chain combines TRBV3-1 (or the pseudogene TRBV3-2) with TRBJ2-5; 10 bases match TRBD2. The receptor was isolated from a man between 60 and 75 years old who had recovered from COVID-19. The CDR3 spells CASSRRSGGAGETQYF. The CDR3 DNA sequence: TGTGCCAGCAGCCGCCGAAGCGGGGGGGCCGGAGAGACCCAGTACTTC.